This T cell receptor (beta chain) was sequenced in a study of beta chain features in type 1 diabetes. Germline V gene lookup returns CDR1 SSHAT and CDR2 FNYEAQ (reference sequence). This CDR3 contains 13 residues. Trimming took 1 base from V and 4 from J, leaving 6 bases between them. Overall study findings and caveats: Moderately but significantly shorter TCRB CDR3s were found in Type 1 diabetes patients in all four CD4+ subsets.

Reverse transcribing all isolated RNA meant expressed TCRB transcripts were sequenced. Here immunoSEQ multiplex PCR was the method, and the copy in TCRdb shows in-frame clones only, minus some. Here the sample spans hundreds of thousands of clones, approximately 9.7% being singletons. In its sample, this clone was seen a few times. Antigen specificity is unknown. Within the sample, other DNA sequences also encode this same CDR3. This receptor was identified in a man aged 25 to 45 with type 1 diabetes. The V and J genes are TRBV7-7 and TRBJ2-3; tentatively, D is TRBD2 (5 bases). Sequencing was carried out using central memory CD4+ T cells from blood. CDR3 in DNA: TGTGCCAGCAGCTTAGGGGGAGCAGATACGCAGTATTTT. Translation gives CASSLGGADTQYF.